Shown below are 23 T cell receptor beta chains from a single sample sequenced in a study of blood T cell repertoires in COVID-19. The assay was immunoSEQ multiplex PCR, and TCRdb's table has in-frame clones only and misses some. This table has tens of thousands of clones, under 95% appearing once. Sequenced material: peripheral blood. These receptors were taken from a human donor in a cohort sampled during active COVID-19.

The J gene is TRBJ1-2, the V gene TRBV30; D gene unclear. The CDR3 is made up of 11 amino acids. Germline CDR1 and CDR2: GTSNPN and SVGIG (reference sequence). V was trimmed by 2 bases and J by 5 bases, leaving 6 bases between them. The CDR3 is CAWSPLYGYTF. In DNA form, the CDR3 reads TGTGCCTGGAGTCCTTTATATGGCTACACCTTC.

The V and J genes are TRBV15 and TRBJ2-1; 8 bases map to TRBD2. The CDR3 totals 14 residues. Germline loops: CDR1 LNHNV, CDR2 YYDKDF (reference sequence). After removal of 3 bases from V and 9 bases from J, the junction contained 7 bases not matched to a gene. The CDR3 DNA follows: TGTGCCACCAGCAGTGCCGGGAGGGCGGGTGAGCAGTTCTTC. This encodes CATSSAGRAGEQFF.

The V call is TRBV9, the J call TRBJ2-6; unclear D gene. This CDR3 region has 15 residues. Trimming cost V 3 bases and J 4 bases, with 11 bases left between them. The germline gives CDR1 SGDLS, CDR2 YYNGEE. The CDR3 spells CASSGSGVGANVLTF. DNA of the CDR3: TGTGCCAGCAGCGGTTCCGGAGTGGGGGCCAACGTCCTGACTTTC.

This rearrangement joins TRBV7-2 to TRBJ2-7; TRBD1 matches 10 bases. Germline values: CDR1 SGHTA, CDR2 FQGNSA. The CDR3 spans 15 residues. Losses at the gene ends were 5 bases for V and 2 bases for J; bases not matched to a gene: 6. In DNA, the CDR3 is TGTGCCAGCAGCCAGGGGACAGGGGAAACCTACGAGCAGTACTTC. Its translation: CASSQGTGETYEQYF.

The genes are TRBV18 and TRBJ1-5; 8 positions agree with TRBD1. Trimming took 3 bases from V and 3 from J; bases not matched to a gene: 7. The CDR3 is 16 residues long. Germline V CDR1 and CDR2: KGHSH, LQKENI. CDR3 loop: CASSPTSGQVNQPQHF. The CDR3, as DNA: TGTGCCAGCTCACCGACCTCGGGACAGGTCAATCAGCCCCAGCATTTT. The whole variable domain, filled in from reference TRBV18 and TRBJ1-5, reads NAGVMQNPRHLVRRRGQEARLRCSPMKGHSHVYWYRQLPEEGLKFMVYLQKENIIDESGMPKERFSAEFPKEGPSILRIQQVVRGDSAAYFCASSPTSGQVNQPQHFGDGTRLSIL.

The gene calls are TRBV7-2 and TRBJ2-7; weak D call: TRBD1 (7 bases). V dropped 1 base and J dropped 3 bases, with 13 bases sitting between them. Per the germline V gene, CDR1 is SGHTA and CDR2 is FQGNSA. This CDR3 is 15 amino acids long. The CDR3 sequence: CASSLVSGGGYEQYF. The CDR3 region has the DNA TGTGCCAGCAGCTTAGTCTCAGGGGGAGGCTACGAGCAGTACTTC.

CDR3 in DNA: TGTGCCAGCAGCTCAGACAGGGCAAACACCATATATTTT. Amino acid sequence: CASSSDRANTIYF. This chain connects TRBV7-2 to TRBJ1-3, with 7 nucleotides matching TRBD1. After removal of 4 bases from V and 6 bases from J, the junction contained 3 bases not matched to a gene. CDR1 is SGHTA, CDR2 FQGNSA, per germline. The CDR3 runs 13 residues. The variable domain in full, with the rest retrieved from reference TRBV7-2 and TRBJ1-3, is GAGVSQSPSNKVTEKGKDVELRCDPISGHTALYWYRQSLGQGLEFLIYFQGNSAPDKSGLPSDRFSAERTGGSVSTLTIQRTQQEDSAVYLCASSSDRANTIYFGEGSWLTVV.

V gene TRBV4-1 combines with J gene TRBJ2-4, with a weak D call TRBD1 (6 bases). Germline CDR1 reads MGHRA; CDR2 reads YSYEKL. The CDR3 is made up of 16 amino acids. Trimming removed 2 bases from V and 0 bases from J, with 11 bases in between. CDR3: CASSQPTGSAKNIQYF. The CDR3 nucleotides read TGCGCCAGCAGCCAACCGACAGGATCAGCCAAAAACATTCAGTACTTC.

The chain joins TRBV6-6 to TRBJ1-6; 9 positions match TRBD1. The germline V gene has CDR1 MNHNY and CDR2 SVGAGI (reference sequence). The CDR3 sequence is 14 residues long. J lost 12 bases, V lost 5 bases, and 8 bases had no gene match. The CDR3 sequence is CASSRGQGIVPLHF. The DNA of the CDR3 is TGTGCCAGCAGTCGTGGACAGGGGATTGTACCCCTCCACTTT.

The chain employs TRBV9 and TRBJ2-7; 7 nucleotides line up with TRBD1. Germline loops: CDR1 SGDLS, CDR2 YYNGEE. J lost 2 bases, V lost 3 bases, and 8 bases had no gene match. This CDR3 has 15 residues. CDR3 amino acids: CASSEGDREAYEQYF. The CDR3 coding sequence is TGTGCCAGCAGCGAGGGGGACAGAGAAGCCTACGAGCAGTACTTC.

This CDR3 is CASSNLAGGSYNEQFF. CDR3 sequence (DNA): TGTGCCAGCAGCAACCTAGCGGGGGGTTCCTACAATGAGCAGTTCTTC. The chain combines TRBV5-4 with TRBJ2-1; TRBD2 matches at 11 bases. V lost 4 bases to trimming and J lost 1 base; unmatched junction nucleotides: 4. This CDR3 is 16 amino acids long. The germline CDR1 and CDR2 sequences are SGHNT and YYREEE (reference sequence).

The rearrangement uses TRBV11-2 and TRBJ1-1; no clear D gene. Trimming removed 6 bases from V and 7 bases from J, with 9 bases in between. This CDR3 is 11 amino acids long. In germline, CDR1 is SGHAT, CDR2 FQNNGV. The CDR3 DNA reads TGTGCCAGCAGTCTGAGCGATGAAGCTTTCTTT. Translating gives CASSLSDEAFF.

CDR3 DNA sequence: TGTGCCAGCTCGGACAGGCTTACTGAAGCTTTCTTT. Protein product: CASSDRLTEAFF. The rearrangement joins TRBV2 to TRBJ1-1, with 7 positions matching TRBD1. V lost 8 bases and J lost 5; bases outside the gene matches: 5. Germline-derived CDR1 and CDR2 are SNHLY and FYNNEI. The CDR3 spans 12 residues.

The chain links TRBV5-1 to TRBJ2-3; 7 nucleotides match TRBD2. CDR1 SGHRS and CDR2 YFSETQ come from the germline V gene. There are 15 residues in the CDR3. J lost 3 bases, V lost 4 bases, and 8 bases had no gene match. The CDR3 reads CASSPTTGGTDTQYF. As DNA, the CDR3 is TGCGCCAGCAGCCCAACTACGGGGGGTACAGATACGCAGTATTTT.

V is TRBV30 and J is TRBJ1-2; D remains ambiguous. The CDR3 consists of 13 residues. Germline CDR1 GTSNPN, CDR2 SVGIG (reference sequence). Trimming pared 2 bases from V and 4 bases from J, leaving 11 bases between. This chain's CDR3 is CAWSIHGFYGYTF. The CDR3 nucleotides are TGTGCCTGGAGTATCCACGGGTTCTATGGCTACACCTTC.

The rearrangement links TRBV7-2 to TRBJ2-2, with D perhaps matching TRBD1 (5 bases). Germline values: CDR1 SGHTA, CDR2 FQGNSA. V shed 1 base and J shed 3 bases, with 9 bases lying between them. CDR3 length: 15 residues. For the CDR3, the DNA is TGTGCCAGCAGCTTAGGTCCCAGGGACACCGGGGAGCTGTTTTTT. This encodes CASSLGPRDTGELFF. The full variable domain, in which reference TRBV7-2 and TRBJ2-2 provide the parts outside the CDR3, is GAGVSQSPSNKVTEKGKDVELRCDPISGHTALYWYRQSLGQGLEFLIYFQGNSAPDKSGLPSDRFSAERTGGSVSTLTIQRTQQEDSAVYLCASSLGPRDTGELFFGEGSRLTVL.

V gene TRBV13 combines with J gene TRBJ1-3; no firm D call. The CDR3 consists of 15 residues. CDR1 and CDR2 from the germline V gene are PRHDT and FYEKMQ (reference sequence). V was pared by 0 bases and J by 4 bases, with 10 bases between. The DNA of the CDR3 is TGTGCCAGCAGCTTAGGCCGGGGTGAAGGAAACACCATATATTTT. This encodes CASSLGRGEGNTIYF.

Note on this clone: At one end the junction does not follow the germline gene, possibly because of a read error. The rearrangement joins TRBV7-2 to TRBJ2-7, with 7 bases lining up with TRBD2. The CDR3 consists of 12 residues. CDR1 is SGHTA, CDR2 FQGNSA, per germline. CDR3 sequence reads: CASSSGGGGRIF. The CDR3 coding sequence is TGTGCCAGCAGCTCGGGGGGAGGCGGACGAATATTC.

The chain has TRBV7-9 and TRBJ2-3; D may be TRBD2 (5 bases). The CDR3 sequence is 16 residues long. With 1 base removed from V and 1 base from J, the gap between germline ends came to 12 bases. Germline values: CDR1 SEHNR, CDR2 FQNEAQ (reference sequence). CDR3 DNA sequence: TGTGCCAGCAGCTTAGTGTCTAGCTCCCGCACAGATACGCAGTATTTT. It encodes CASSLVSSSRTDTQYF.

The chain uses TRBV5-1 and TRBJ2-1, with D perhaps matching TRBD2 (5 bases). This CDR3 region has 13 residues. The V gene's germline CDR1 is SGHRS and CDR2 YFSETQ. V was shortened by 4 bases and J by 7 bases, with 12 bases between the two germline ends. The CDR3 DNA sequence: TGCGCCAGCAGCCTACTAGAAACTAATGAGCAGTTCTTC. Translating gives CASSLLETNEQFF.

This clone was seen more than once but under ten times. This chain links TRBV7-8 with TRBJ1-2; D gene ambiguous. Germline assignment: CDR1 SGHVS and CDR2 FQNEAQ. V gave up 2 bases and J gave up 2 bases, with 9 bases separating them. CDR3 length: 14 amino acids. The DNA of the CDR3 is TGTGCCAGCAGCTTATCGTCGGGGAACTATGGCTACACCTTC. Translation: CASSLSSGNYGYTF.

This clone was observed a single time. V and J are TRBV6-5 and TRBJ2-5; the match to TRBD2 covers 11 bases. The CDR3 has 14 amino acids. The junction had 9 bases not matched to a gene; V was cut back by 6 bases and J by 9 bases. Germline V gene sequence: CDR1 MNHEY, CDR2 SVGAGI. The CDR3 DNA follows: TGTGCCAGCAGCCATACTAGCGGGAGACCCCCCCAGTACTTC. Its protein product is CASSHTSGRPPQYF.

The J gene is TRBJ1-2, the V gene TRBV7-9; D is perhaps TRBD1 (5 bases). CDR3 length equals 16 residues. CDR1 and CDR2 from the germline V gene are SEHNR and FQNEAQ (reference sequence). Trimming pared 5 bases from V and 2 bases from J, leaving 18 bases between. CDR3: CASSDTGEPRNYGYTF. The CDR3 DNA reads TGTGCCAGCAGCGATACGGGGGAGCCTCGAAACTATGGCTACACCTTC.